Below, 26 T cell receptor beta chains from the same sample are listed, as sequenced in a study of cytomegalovirus exposure and HLA in healthy donors (dated by TCRdb to 2016 to 2017). To prepare the library, the immunoSEQ multiplex PCR assay was applied. For the multiplex PCR, a mixture combining 60 forward primers for TCR Vbeta segments and 13 reverse primers for TCR Jbeta segments was used. TCRdb retrieved this table from immuneACCESS and kept in-frame rearrangements only. Not all clones are present; in checked studies, unresolved V genes account for under half, and no reason is known for the remainder. This sample lists approximately 150,000 clones; just under 85% were detected once. The leading ten clones occupy around 8.8% of the sample. Sample: PBMCs. The receptors here all came from a woman aged 55 to 70 in good health and CMV-seropositive.

The J gene is TRBJ2-2, the V gene TRBV30, with D maybe TRBD2 (6 bases). Germline V gives CDR1 GTSNPN, CDR2 SVGIG (reference sequence). The CDR3 has 15 amino acids. Trimming took off 5 bases at V and 13 bases at J, with 26 bases between the two ends. CDR3 residues: CAWAYDLGGPAPLFF. CDR3 in DNA: TGTGCCTGGGCGTACGACCTCGGGGGACCCGCCCCGCTGTTTTTT.

This sequence joins TRBV19 and TRBJ1-1; 8 bases are a match to TRBD1. Trimming took 5 bases from V and 4 from J; bases not matched to a gene: 3. The CDR3 sequence is 13 residues long. Germline V lookup: CDR1 LNHDA, CDR2 SQIVND (reference sequence). As DNA, the CDR3 is TGTGCCAGTAGTGTCAGGGGGCCCACTGAAGCTTTCTTT. It yields the protein CASSVRGPTEAFF.

This clone came up once. V usage is TRBV6-5 and J usage is TRBJ2-1, with D maybe TRBD1 (5 bases). The V gene lost 2 bases and the J gene lost 4 bases, with 9 bases spanning the gap. The CDR3 covers 14 residues. Germline V gives CDR1 MNHEY, CDR2 SVGAGI. In DNA form, the CDR3 reads TGTGCCAGCAGTTACCGGAGACAGTACAATGAGCAGTTCTTC. Translation gives CASSYRRQYNEQFF.

The rearrangement joins TRBV27 to TRBJ1-1, with D perhaps matching TRBD1 (6 bases). Trimming removed 5 bases from V and 3 bases from J, with 13 bases in between. CDR1 is MNHEY and CDR2 is SMNVEV in the germline V gene (reference sequence). The CDR3 spans 14 residues. CDR3 bases: TGTGCCAGCAGTCCAGGACAGCGCTACACTGAAGCTTTCTTT. Protein sequence: CASSPGQRYTEAFF.

The chain has TRBV4-2 and TRBJ2-7; 8 nucleotides line up with TRBD2. J lost 6 bases, V lost 4 bases, and 14 bases had no gene match. Germline assignment: CDR1 LGHNA and CDR2 YNFKEQ. The CDR3 sequence is 16 residues long. The CDR3, as DNA: TGTGCCAGCAGCCTCACTGGGTTCGGGAGGGCCGCCGAGCAGTACTTC. The encoded protein is CASSLTGFGRAAEQYF.

The rearrangement joins TRBV7-9 to TRBJ2-3; a weak D match, TRBD2 (5 bases). The germline V and J ends were trimmed by 5 bases and 1 base, with 13 bases remaining between them. CDR1 and CDR2 (germline): SEHNR, FQNEAQ (reference sequence). The CDR3 consists of 15 residues. The CDR3 bases are TGTGCCAGCAGCGCGGCGGGCGGAGGCACAGATACGCAGTATTTT. Translation: CASSAAGGGTDTQYF.

This chain links TRBV4-1 with TRBJ1-4, with TRBD1 matching over 9 bases. The germline CDR1 and CDR2 sequences are MGHRA and YSYEKL. This CDR3 is built from 14 residues. After removal of 4 bases from V and 7 bases from J, the junction contained 4 bases not matched to a gene. The CDR3 reads CASSRDRVGEKLFF. DNA for the CDR3: TGCGCCAGCAGCCGGGACAGGGTCGGTGAAAAACTGTTTTTT.

The CDR3 reads CASSGTGAHNEQFF. The CDR3 DNA sequence: TGTGCCAGCAGTGGGACAGGGGCCCACAATGAGCAGTTCTTC. The rearrangement links TRBV9 to TRBJ2-1, with TRBD1 matching over 10 bases. After removal of 5 bases from V and 5 bases from J, the junction contained 4 bases not matched to a gene. Germline V gene data show CDR1 as SGDLS and CDR2 as YYNGEE. The CDR3 spans 14 residues.

This clone was picked up a small number of times. CDR3: CASTGQGRYEQYF. The CDR3 DNA follows: TGTGCCAGCACCGGACAGGGACGCTACGAGCAGTACTTC. V is TRBV28 and J is TRBJ2-5; 8 positions match TRBD1. The tail of the sequence fits TRBJ2-7 better, so the J call may be wrong. This CDR3 contains 13 residues. Germline V gives CDR1 MDHEN, CDR2 SYDVKM.

The genes are TRBV18 and TRBJ2-1; D not certain. The CDR3 totals 15 residues. Deletions cut 1 base from V and 3 bases from J, with 10 bases between. Germline loops: CDR1 KGHSH, CDR2 LQKENI. The DNA of the CDR3 is TGTGCCAGCTCACCACTGACGAACTACTACAATGAGCAGTTCTTC. Amino acids: CASSPLTNYYNEQFF.

This chain links TRBV19 with TRBJ2-3, with D unresolved. The V end lost 4 bases, the J end lost 4 bases, and 6 bases lay between the germline ends. The CDR3 is 12 residues long. Per the germline V gene, CDR1 is LNHDA and CDR2 is SQIVND (reference sequence). In DNA form, the CDR3 reads TGTGCCAGTAGTACCCAGGCAGATACGCAGTATTTT. Encoded protein: CASSTQADTQYF.

The rearrangement joins TRBV4-1 to TRBJ2-3, with D uncertain. Germline V gene data show CDR1 as MGHRA and CDR2 as YSYEKL. V lost 1 base and J 0 bases, leaving 23 bases between the germline ends. The CDR3 covers 20 residues. CDR3 residues: CASSQGGPRQGITSTDTQYF. The CDR3 DNA sequence: TGCGCCAGCAGCCAAGGAGGCCCGCGTCAAGGTATCACTAGCACAGATACGCAGTATTTT.

The chain employs TRBV7-2 and TRBJ2-3, with TRBD1 matching over 9 bases. The CDR3 is 16 amino acids. Germline V gene lookup returns CDR1 SGHTA and CDR2 FQGNSA. V dropped 1 base and J dropped 1; count of bases not matched to a gene: 3. CDR3 DNA: TGTGCCAGCAGCTTAGATCGGACAGGGGGCACAGATACGCAGTATTTT. This gives the protein CASSLDRTGGTDTQYF.

The rearrangement joins TRBV7-2 to TRBJ2-7; tentatively, D is TRBD2 (6 bases). Trimming stripped 5 bases from V and 2 bases from J, with 13 bases between. The CDR3 covers 14 residues. Germline values: CDR1 SGHTA, CDR2 FQGNSA. The CDR3, as DNA: TGTGCCAGCAGCCCCACGGGGGACGCCTACGAGCAGTACTTC. It specifies CASSPTGDAYEQYF.

This chain joins TRBV6-5 and TRBJ2-7; the D gene is possibly TRBD2 (5 bases). V lost 7 bases and J 5 bases, leaving 18 bases between the germline ends. Germline V gene sequence: CDR1 MNHEY, CDR2 SVGAGI. CDR3 length: 14 residues. The DNA for the CDR3 is TGTGCCAGCAAAAAAGGACTGGACTGGGACGAGCAGTACTTC. This codes for CASKKGLDWDEQYF.

This rearrangement joins TRBV7-2 to TRBJ1-2; 8 nucleotides match TRBD1. CDR1 and CDR2 from the germline V gene are SGHTA and FQGNSA. This CDR3 has 13 amino acids. With 4 bases clipped from V and 4 bases from J, the junction kept 2 bases outside the gene matches. CDR3 loop: CASSSRGLYGYTF. The CDR3 coding sequence is TGTGCCAGCAGCTCCAGGGGGCTCTATGGCTACACCTTC.

CDR3 sequence reads: CASSISPYGYTF. Written as DNA, the CDR3 is TGTGCCAGTAGTATATCTCCCTATGGCTACACCTTC. The chain combines TRBV19 with TRBJ1-2, with D uncertain. Germline V gives CDR1 LNHDA, CDR2 SQIVND (reference sequence). V was trimmed by 2 bases and J by 4 bases, leaving 5 bases between them. This CDR3 spans 12 amino acids.

The V and J genes are TRBV6-4 and TRBJ2-1, with 13 bases fitting TRBD2. Germline trimming cut 6 bases from V and 4 bases from J; bases unmatched to any gene: 6. This CDR3 has 16 residues. Germline V gene data show CDR1 as MRHNA and CDR2 as SNTAGT. CDR3 in DNA: TGTGCCAGCAGCATCGAGGGACTAGCGGGATACAATGAGCAGTTCTTC. This encodes CASSIEGLAGYNEQFF.

This chain connects TRBV10-3 to TRBJ2-2; 7 bases align to TRBD1. J gave up 2 bases and V 0 bases, and 18 bases lay outside the gene matches. Germline values: CDR1 ENHRY, CDR2 SYGVKD. CDR3 length: 21 amino acids. The CDR3 nucleotides read TGTGCCATCAGTGAGTCCAAAGGAAGAGCACCCGGGACAGCAAACACCGGGGAGCTGTTTTTT. This sequence encodes CAISESKGRAPGTANTGELFF.

The chain combines TRBV25-1 with TRBJ2-3; possibly TRBD1 for D (5 bases). CDR1 and CDR2 (germline): MGHDK, SYGVNS. Trimming cost V 3 bases and J 1 base, with 8 bases left between them. CDR3 length: 14 residues. The CDR3 DNA reads TGTGCCAGCAGTGACCCGACAGGCACAGATACGCAGTATTTT. Its protein product is CASSDPTGTDTQYF.

The V call is TRBV7-3, the J call TRBJ1-2; no reliable D call. Germline loops: CDR1 SGHTA, CDR2 FQGTGA. The CDR3 has 13 amino acids. Trimming pared 2 bases from V and 3 bases from J, leaving 7 bases between. CDR3 loop: CASSLGQDYGYTF. The CDR3 DNA is TGTGCCAGCAGCTTAGGTCAGGACTATGGCTACACCTTC.

The J gene is TRBJ2-7, the V gene TRBV7-9, with TRBD2 as a possible D gene (6 bases). Germline values: CDR1 SEHNR, CDR2 FQNEAQ (reference sequence). V was cut by 6 bases and J by 0 bases, with 12 bases left in between. This CDR3 spans 14 amino acids. The CDR3 sequence: CASRGTQSSYEQYF. The DNA for the CDR3 is TGTGCCAGCAGGGGGACTCAGAGCTCCTACGAGCAGTACTTC.

J is TRBJ1-1 and V is TRBV5-1; 10 nucleotides align to TRBD1. Germline V gene data show CDR1 as SGHRS and CDR2 as YFSETQ. V lost 4 bases and J lost 4; bases outside the gene matches: 4. This CDR3 region has 14 residues. CDR3 DNA sequence: TGCGCCAGCAGCGGTGGGACAGGGGCCACTGAAGCTTTCTTT. This codes for CASSGGTGATEAFF. The full variable domain, its missing parts supplied by reference TRBV5-1 and TRBJ1-1, is KAGVTQTPRYLIKTRGQQVTLSCSPISGHRSVSWYQQTPGQGLQFLFEYFSETQRNKGNFPGRFSGRQFSNSRSEMNVSTLELGDSALYLCASSGGTGATEAFFGQGTRLTVV.

The rearrangement links TRBV7-9 to TRBJ1-5; 10 nucleotides match TRBD1. V lost 4 bases to trimming and J lost 6 bases; unmatched junction nucleotides: 6. This CDR3 region has 15 residues. Germline V CDR1 and CDR2: SEHNR, FQNEAQ (reference sequence). The CDR3 sequence is CASSSSGTGVQPQHF. The DNA for the CDR3 is TGTGCCAGCAGCTCATCCGGGACAGGGGTTCAGCCCCAGCATTTT.

This sequence joins TRBV5-8 and TRBJ1-1, with a tentative D call TRBD1 (5 bases). CDR1 and CDR2 (germline): SGHTS, YDEGEE. V lost 0 bases, J lost 5 bases, and 11 bases lay in between. There are 14 residues in the CDR3. Here the CDR3 reads CASSLEVPGTEAFF. The CDR3 bases are TGTGCCAGCAGCTTGGAGGTCCCAGGGACTGAAGCTTTCTTT.

Here the CDR3 reads CASRLRDTEAFF. In DNA, the CDR3 is TGTGCCAGTAGACTGCGTGACACTGAAGCTTTCTTT. V and J are TRBV19 and TRBJ1-1, with unresolved D. This CDR3 region has 12 residues. Trimming removed 6 bases at V and 3 bases at J, with 8 bases between. The germline V gene encodes CDR1 LNHDA and CDR2 SQIVND (reference sequence).